This note documents a single T cell receptor (beta chain) sequence. The data were obtained in a study of Siglec-9 on CD8 T cells in melanoma. Profiled with immunoSEQ multiplex PCR; TCRdb holds only in-frame clones, not every one. The sample has about 36,000 clones; around 81% are singletons. Germline loops: CDR1 MNHEY, CDR2 SMNVEV (reference sequence). The CDR3 runs to 15 residues. V was cut by 4 bases and J by 4 bases, with 16 bases left in between. The chain links TRBV27 to TRBJ1-2; D gene unclear. Sequencing input: Siglec-9- CD8+ T cells sorted from blood. The TCR originated in a human donor in good health. CDR3 protein: CASSSGLRQVYGYTF. CDR3 sequence (DNA): TGTGCCAGCAGTTCCGGCCTTCGCCAGGTCTATGGCTACACCTTC.